These T cell receptor beta chains were read from a single sample in a study of blood T cell repertoires in COVID-19. Generated by immunoSEQ multiplex PCR, the TCRdb table keeps only in-frame clones and is missing some. The table lists about 310,000 clones, about nine tenths of them singletons. Specimen: PBMCs or T cells enriched from blood (not recorded which). These receptors all come from a woman aged 25 to 39 who had recovered from COVID-19. CDR3s include the opening cysteine and the closing phenylalanine or tryptophan. The order of the fields is J gene, D gene, clone size, V gene, CDR3 DNA, CDR3 protein. The D gene is left open where the match is weak. The size field is filled for only some rows; it gives once, few, many or a size class.

TRBJ1-5 . . TRBV12-3/TRBV12-4 TGTGCCAGCAGTTTATATGGGAGGCCCCAGCATTTT CASSLYGRPQHF
TRBJ2-2 . . TRBV13 TGTGCCAGCAGCTTGGGCGCCGGGGAGCTGTTTTTT CASSLGAGELFF
TRBJ1-4 TRBD1 . TRBV7-9 TGTGCCAGCAGCCTCCGACAGGGGGATGGAGAAAAACTGTTTTTT CASSLRQGDGEKLFF
TRBJ2-7 TRBD1 . TRBV7-2 TGTGCCAGCAGCTCAGGGGGCGGCGAGCAGTACTTC CASSSGGGEQYF
TRBJ1-1 TRBD1 . TRBV7-7 TGTGCTAGCAGCTTAATCACAGGGGGGAACACTGAAGCTTTCTTT CASSLITGGNTEAFF
TRBJ2-3 TRBD2 . TRBV29-1 TGCAGCGTTGAAGAGACAGGGAGTTTTGTGGGGACTAGCGGGAGGTCGGCGGATACGCAGTATTTT CSVEETGSFVGTSGRSADTQYF
TRBJ1-5 TRBD1 . TRBV23-1 TGCGCCAGCAGTCCTTCTGACAGGGGGTTGGGCAATCAGCCCCAGCATTTT CASSPSDRGLGNQPQHF
TRBJ2-7 TRBD2 . TRBV6-5 TGTGCCAGCAGTTACTCGACTAGCGGTTTAACCTACGAGCAGTACTTC CASSYSTSGLTYEQYF
TRBJ2-5 . . TRBV7-7 TGTGCTAGCAGCTACCGGGGGACAGAGACCCAGTACTTC CASSYRGTETQYF
TRBJ2-1 TRBD2 . TRBV28 TGTGCCAGTGGGACTAGCAGTGAGCAGTTCTTC CASGTSSEQFF
TRBJ2-3 TRBD2 once TRBV4-2 TGTGCCAGCAGCCCGAGGACTAGCGGGAGGCGGGTAGATACGCAGTATTTT CASSPRTSGRRVDTQYF
TRBJ1-1 TRBD1 . TRBV9 TGTGCCAGCACCCTGACAGGGAACATGAACACTGAAGCTTTCTTT CASTLTGNMNTEAFF
TRBJ2-5 . . TRBV27 TGTGCCAGCAGTCCGACAGTCCAAGAGACCCAGTACTTC CASSPTVQETQYF
TRBJ2-1 TRBD2 . TRBV4-2 TGTGCCAGCAGCCAGCCGGGACTAGAGAATGAGCAGTTCTTC CASSQPGLENEQFF
TRBJ2-2 . . TRBV4-2 TGTGCCAGCAGCCAATTGGTACGGGCGAACACCGGGGAGCTGTTTTTT CASSQLVRANTGELFF
TRBJ1-6 TRBD1 few TRBV6-5 TGTGCCAGCAGATTAAGACAGGGCAGATCACCCCTCCACTTT CASRLRQGRSPLHF
TRBJ2-3 . . TRBV29-1 TGCAGCGTTGGTGTCAGGGGCACAGATACGCAGTATTTT CSVGVRGTDTQYF
TRBJ2-2 TRBD2 . TRBV24-1 TGTGCCACCAGTGCTGGGGTAGCGGGGAACACCGGGGAGCTGTTTTTT CATSAGVAGNTGELFF
TRBJ1-1 . . TRBV7-9 TGTGCCAGCAGCTTAGCCTCAGGAATGAACACTGAAGCTTTCTTT CASSLASGMNTEAFF
TRBJ2-1 TRBD2 once TRBV28 TGTGCCAGCAGTTTTCGGGAGGTTTTGAATGAGCAGTTCTTC CASSFREVLNEQFF
TRBJ1-1 TRBD1 . TRBV4-1 TGCGCCAGCAGCCAAGTAACAGGGGGAGAGACTGAAGCTTTCTTT CASSQVTGGETEAFF
TRBJ2-7 . . TRBV20-1 TGCAGTGCTAGAGATGGACTTAAGCAGTACTTC CSARDGLKQYF
TRBJ2-7 . . TRBV29-1 TGCAGCGTTGTCAGGGCGCGGGGGCACTACGAGCAGTACTTC CSVVRARGHYEQYF
TRBJ1-1 . . TRBV5-1 TGCGCCAGCAGCTTGGGTACAACGATGAACACTGAAGCTTTCTTT CASSLGTTMNTEAFF
TRBJ1-1 . few TRBV4-2 TGTGCCAGCAGCCCAGGCGGGGGAGCCGGTGAAGCTTTCTTT CASSPGGGAGEAFF
TRBJ2-7 TRBD2 . TRBV27 TGTGCCAGCAGTCTAGCGGGAGCTTCCTACGAGCAGTACTTC CASSLAGASYEQYF
TRBJ1-6 . . TRBV28 TGTGCCAGCAGTTTATTATCAGGGTTTAATTTGGCCTATAATTCACCCCTCCACTTT CASSLLSGFNLAYNSPLHF
TRBJ2-7 TRBD1 . TRBV19 TGTGCCAGTAGTAAATCTCCGGGACAGGCTTCCTACGAGCAGTACTTC CASSKSPGQASYEQYF
TRBJ1-4 . . TRBV27 TGTGCCAGCAGGTCACTCGAGGGCACTAATGAAAAACTGTTTTTT CASRSLEGTNEKLFF